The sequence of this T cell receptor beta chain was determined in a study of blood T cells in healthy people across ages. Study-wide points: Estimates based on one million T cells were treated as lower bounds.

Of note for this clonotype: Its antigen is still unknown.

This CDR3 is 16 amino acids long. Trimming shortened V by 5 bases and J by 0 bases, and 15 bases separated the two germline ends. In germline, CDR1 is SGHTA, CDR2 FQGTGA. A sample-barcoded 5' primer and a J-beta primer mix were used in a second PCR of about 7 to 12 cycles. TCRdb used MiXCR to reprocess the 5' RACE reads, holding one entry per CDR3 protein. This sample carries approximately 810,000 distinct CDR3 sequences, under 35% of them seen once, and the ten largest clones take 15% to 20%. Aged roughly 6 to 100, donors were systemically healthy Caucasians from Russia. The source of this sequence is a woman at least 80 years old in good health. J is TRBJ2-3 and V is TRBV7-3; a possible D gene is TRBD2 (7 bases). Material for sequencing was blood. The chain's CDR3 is CASSPIGGLSTDTQYF. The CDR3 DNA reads TGTGCCAGCAGCCCCATCGGGGGGCTTAGCACAGATACGCAGTATTTT.